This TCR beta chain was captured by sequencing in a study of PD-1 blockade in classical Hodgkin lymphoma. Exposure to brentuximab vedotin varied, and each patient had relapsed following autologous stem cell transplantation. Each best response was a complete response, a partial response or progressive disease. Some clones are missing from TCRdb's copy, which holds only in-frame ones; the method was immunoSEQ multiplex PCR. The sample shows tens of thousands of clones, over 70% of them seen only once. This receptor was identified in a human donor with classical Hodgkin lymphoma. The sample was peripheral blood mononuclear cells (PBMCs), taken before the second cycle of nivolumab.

This chain's CDR3 is CASSLAYNEQFF. CDR3 coding DNA: TGTGCCAGCAGCTTAGCTTACAATGAGCAGTTCTTC. The chain links TRBV7-2 to TRBJ2-1; D unresolved. V lost 0 bases, J lost 4 bases, and 1 base lay in between. The germline V gene encodes CDR1 SGHTA and CDR2 FQGNSA. This CDR3 has 12 amino acids.